This record covers a single T cell receptor (beta chain). Authors' data handling: Amplification of reference gene primers was used by the study to estimate nucleated cell counts. Sequenced by immunoSEQ multiplex PCR; TCRdb stores in-frame clones only, minus some. V and J calls and clone size are copied from that table; D and trimming were computed from the DNA. The data hold 330,000 or so clones, with around 90% observed a single time. Resolution of symptoms, clearance, or two negative PCRs was present in recovered Cohort 3 donors. The CDR3 sequence is 14 residues long. Germline V gene lookup returns CDR1 SGHNT and CDR2 YYREEE (reference sequence). The germline V and J ends were trimmed by 5 bases and 0 bases, with 12 bases remaining between them. The data were taken from a study of blood T cell repertoires in COVID-19. Whole-study context: The study drew acute and convalescent COVID-19 samples from the United States, Italy and Spain.

The chain has TRBV5-4 and TRBJ2-7; D remains unclear. The specimen was PBMCs or T cells enriched from blood (not recorded which). This clonotype originated in a man in his thirties or forties who had recovered from COVID-19. CDR3 in amino acids: CASRTGSSSYEQYF. The CDR3 nucleotides are TGTGCCAGCAGGACTGGCTCGAGCTCCTACGAGCAGTACTTC.